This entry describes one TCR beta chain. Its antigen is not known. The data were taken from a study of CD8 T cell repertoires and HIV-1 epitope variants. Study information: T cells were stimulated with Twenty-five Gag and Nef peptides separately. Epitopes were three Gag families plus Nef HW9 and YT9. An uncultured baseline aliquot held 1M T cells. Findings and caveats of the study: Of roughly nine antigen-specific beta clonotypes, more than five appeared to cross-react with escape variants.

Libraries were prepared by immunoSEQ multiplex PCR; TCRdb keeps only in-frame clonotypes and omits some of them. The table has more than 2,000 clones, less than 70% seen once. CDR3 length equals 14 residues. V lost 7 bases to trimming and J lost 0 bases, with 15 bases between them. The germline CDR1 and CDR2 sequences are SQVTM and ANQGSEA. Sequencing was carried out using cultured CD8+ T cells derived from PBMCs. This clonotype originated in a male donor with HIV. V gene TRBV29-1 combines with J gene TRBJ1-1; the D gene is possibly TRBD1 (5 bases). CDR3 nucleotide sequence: TGCAGCGCATCCCTGACAGATATGAACACTGAAGCTTTCTTT. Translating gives CSASLTDMNTEAFF. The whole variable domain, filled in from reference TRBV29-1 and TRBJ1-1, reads SAVISQKPSRDICQRGTSLTIQCQVDSQVTMMFWYRQQPGQSLTLIATANQGSEATYESGFVIDKFPISRPNLTFSTLTVSNMSPEDSSIYLCSASLTDMNTEAFFGQGTRLTVV.